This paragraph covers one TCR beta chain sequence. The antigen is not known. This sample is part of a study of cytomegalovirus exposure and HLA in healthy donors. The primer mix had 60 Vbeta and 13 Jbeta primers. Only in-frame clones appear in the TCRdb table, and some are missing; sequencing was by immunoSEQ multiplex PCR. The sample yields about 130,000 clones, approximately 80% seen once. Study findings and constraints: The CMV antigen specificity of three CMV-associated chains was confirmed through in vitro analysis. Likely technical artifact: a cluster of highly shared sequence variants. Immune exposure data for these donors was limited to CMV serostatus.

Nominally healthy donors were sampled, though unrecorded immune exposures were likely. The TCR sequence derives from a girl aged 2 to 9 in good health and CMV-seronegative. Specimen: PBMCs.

CDR3 loop: CASSGLSTDTQYF. The CDR3 DNA follows: TGTGCCAGTAGTGGGCTCAGCACAGATACGCAGTATTTT. The chain employs TRBV19 and TRBJ2-3; D is ambiguous. Germline-derived CDR1 and CDR2 are LNHDA and SQIVND (reference sequence). The germline V and J ends were trimmed by 5 bases and 0 bases, with 6 bases remaining between them. This CDR3 has 13 amino acids.